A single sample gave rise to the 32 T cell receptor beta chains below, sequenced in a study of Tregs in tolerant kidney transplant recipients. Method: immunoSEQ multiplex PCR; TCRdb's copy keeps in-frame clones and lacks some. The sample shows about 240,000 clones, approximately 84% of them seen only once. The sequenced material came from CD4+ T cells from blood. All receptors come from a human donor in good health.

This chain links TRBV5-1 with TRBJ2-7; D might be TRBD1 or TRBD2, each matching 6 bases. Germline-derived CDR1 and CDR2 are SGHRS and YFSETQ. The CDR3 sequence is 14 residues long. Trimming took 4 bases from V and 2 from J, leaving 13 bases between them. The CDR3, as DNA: TGCGCCAGCAGCAAAGGGGGGTACGCCTACGAGCAGTACTTC. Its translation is CASSKGGYAYEQYF.

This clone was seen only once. CDR3 in amino acids: CASSEASAGGLEQYF. In nucleotides, the CDR3 is TGTGCCAGCAGTGAAGCTTCAGCGGGAGGGCTCGAGCAGTACTTC. The V and J genes are TRBV6-1 and TRBJ2-5; 10 bases fit TRBD2. The closer fit of TRBJ2-7 to the DNA end suggests the J call may be wrong. In germline, CDR1 is MNHNS, CDR2 SASEGT. CDR3 length: 15 amino acids.

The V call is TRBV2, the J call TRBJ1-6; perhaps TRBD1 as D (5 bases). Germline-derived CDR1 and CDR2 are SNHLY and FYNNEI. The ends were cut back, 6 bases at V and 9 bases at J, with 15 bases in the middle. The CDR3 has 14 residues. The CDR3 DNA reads TGTGCCAGCAGCCGGGACGGGGGAATTTCACCCCTCCACTTT. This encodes CASSRDGGISPLHF.

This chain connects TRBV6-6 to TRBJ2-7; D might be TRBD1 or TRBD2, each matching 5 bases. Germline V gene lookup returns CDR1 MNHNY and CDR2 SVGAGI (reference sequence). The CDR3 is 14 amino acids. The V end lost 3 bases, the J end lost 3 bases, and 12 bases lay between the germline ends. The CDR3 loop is CASSYRGSLYEQYF. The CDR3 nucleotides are TGTGCCAGCAGTTATCGGGGCAGCCTCTACGAGCAGTACTTC.

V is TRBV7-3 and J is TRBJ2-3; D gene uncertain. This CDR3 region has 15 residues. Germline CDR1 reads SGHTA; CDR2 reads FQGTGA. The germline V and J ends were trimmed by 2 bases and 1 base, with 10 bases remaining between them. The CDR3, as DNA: TGTGCCAGCAGCTTATTCTTCGGACGCACAGATACGCAGTATTTT. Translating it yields CASSLFFGRTDTQYF.

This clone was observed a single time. The chain's CDR3 is CASSPYFGQPQETQYF. CDR3 DNA: TGTGCCAGCTCACCATATTTTGGACAGCCCCAAGAGACCCAGTACTTC. V is TRBV18 and J is TRBJ2-5, with a possible D match to TRBD1 (6 bases). The CDR3 covers 16 residues. Germline V CDR1 and CDR2: KGHSH, LQKENI. The V gene lost 2 bases and the J gene lost 1 base, with 14 bases spanning the gap.

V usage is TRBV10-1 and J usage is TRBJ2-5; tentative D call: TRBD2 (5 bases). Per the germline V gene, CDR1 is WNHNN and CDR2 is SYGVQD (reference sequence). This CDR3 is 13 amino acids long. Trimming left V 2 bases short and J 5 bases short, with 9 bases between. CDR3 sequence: CASSEAGRETQYF. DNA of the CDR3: TGCGCCAGCAGTGAGGCGGGTAGGGAGACCCAGTACTTC.

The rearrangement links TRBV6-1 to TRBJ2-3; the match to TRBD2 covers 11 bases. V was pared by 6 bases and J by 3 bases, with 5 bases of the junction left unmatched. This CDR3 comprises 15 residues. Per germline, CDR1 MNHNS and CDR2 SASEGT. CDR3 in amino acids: CASREIAGGTDTQYF. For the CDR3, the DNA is TGTGCCAGCAGGGAAATAGCGGGAGGGACAGATACGCAGTATTTT.

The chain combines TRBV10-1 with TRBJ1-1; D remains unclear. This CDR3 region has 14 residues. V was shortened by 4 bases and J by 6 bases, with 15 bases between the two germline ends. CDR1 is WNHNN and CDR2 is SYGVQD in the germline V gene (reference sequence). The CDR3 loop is CASSVAGAGSEAFF. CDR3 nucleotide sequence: TGCGCCAGCAGTGTTGCAGGCGCCGGTTCTGAAGCTTTCTTT.

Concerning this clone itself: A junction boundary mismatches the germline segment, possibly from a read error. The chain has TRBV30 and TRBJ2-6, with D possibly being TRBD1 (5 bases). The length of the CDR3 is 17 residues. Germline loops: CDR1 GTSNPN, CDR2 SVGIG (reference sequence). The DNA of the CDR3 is TGTGCCTGGACCCAAGGGGTTAGTAGCTCTGGGGCCAACGCCCTGACTTTC. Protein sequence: CAWTQGVSSSGANALTF.

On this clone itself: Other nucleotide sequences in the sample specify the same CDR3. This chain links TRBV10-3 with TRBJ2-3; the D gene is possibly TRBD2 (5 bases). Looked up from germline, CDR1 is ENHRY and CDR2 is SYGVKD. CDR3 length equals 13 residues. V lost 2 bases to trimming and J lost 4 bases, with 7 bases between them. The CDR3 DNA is TGTGCCATCAGTGAGGGGAGTCCAGATACGCAGTATTTT. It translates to CAISEGSPDTQYF.

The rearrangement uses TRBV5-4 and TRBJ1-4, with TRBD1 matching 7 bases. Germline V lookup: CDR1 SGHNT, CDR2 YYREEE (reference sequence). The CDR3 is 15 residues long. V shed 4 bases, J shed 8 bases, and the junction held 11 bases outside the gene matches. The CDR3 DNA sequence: TGTGCCAGCAGCGCCTGGACAGGCCTCAACGAAAAACTGTTTTTT. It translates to CASSAWTGLNEKLFF.

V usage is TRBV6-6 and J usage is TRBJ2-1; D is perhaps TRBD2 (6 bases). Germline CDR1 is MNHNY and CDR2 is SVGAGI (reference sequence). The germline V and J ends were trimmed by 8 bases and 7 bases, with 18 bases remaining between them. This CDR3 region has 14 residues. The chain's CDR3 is CASGSDLAGNEQFF. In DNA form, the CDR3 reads TGTGCCAGCGGTTCGGACTTGGCGGGGAATGAGCAGTTCTTC.

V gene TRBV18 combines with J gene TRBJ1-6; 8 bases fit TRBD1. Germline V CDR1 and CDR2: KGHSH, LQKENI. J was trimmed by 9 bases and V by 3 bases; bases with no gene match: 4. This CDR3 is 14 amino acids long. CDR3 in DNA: TGTGCCAGCTCACCGGACAGGGTTGGTTCACCCCTCCACTTT. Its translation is CASSPDRVGSPLHF. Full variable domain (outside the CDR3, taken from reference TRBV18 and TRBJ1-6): NAGVMQNPRHLVRRRGQEARLRCSPMKGHSHVYWYRQLPEEGLKFMVYLQKENIIDESGMPKERFSAEFPKEGPSILRIQQVVRGDSAAYFCASSPDRVGSPLHFGNGTRLTVT.

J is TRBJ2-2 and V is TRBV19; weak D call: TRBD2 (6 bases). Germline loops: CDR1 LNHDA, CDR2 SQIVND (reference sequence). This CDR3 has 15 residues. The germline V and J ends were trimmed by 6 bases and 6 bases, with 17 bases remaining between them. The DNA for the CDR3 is TGTGCCAGTAGAAAGGGACGGGGGAGCGCCGGGGAGCTGTTTTTT. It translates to CASRKGRGSAGELFF.

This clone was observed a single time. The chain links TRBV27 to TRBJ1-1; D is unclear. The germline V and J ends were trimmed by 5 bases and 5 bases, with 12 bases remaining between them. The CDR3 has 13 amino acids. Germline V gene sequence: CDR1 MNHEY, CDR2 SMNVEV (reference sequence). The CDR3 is CASSPGRWTEAFF. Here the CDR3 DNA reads TGTGCCAGCAGTCCCGGACGGTGGACTGAAGCTTTCTTT.

The CDR3 here is CASSLGAGGIHQPQHF. DNA of the CDR3: TGTGCCAGCAGCTTAGGGGCAGGGGGCATACATCAGCCCCAGCATTTT. The chain carries TRBV7-9 and TRBJ1-5; 8 bases are shared with TRBD1. Germline CDR1 and CDR2: SEHNR and FQNEAQ (reference sequence). The CDR3 spans 16 residues. Unmatched junction bases numbered 7, after V lost 1 base and J lost 5 bases.

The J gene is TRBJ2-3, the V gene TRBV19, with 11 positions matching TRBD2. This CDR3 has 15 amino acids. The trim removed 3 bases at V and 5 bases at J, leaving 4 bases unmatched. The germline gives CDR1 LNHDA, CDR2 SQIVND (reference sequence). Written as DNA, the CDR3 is TGTGCCAGTAGTATTTACACTAGCGGGAGAGATACGCAGTATTTT. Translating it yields CASSIYTSGRDTQYF.

The CDR3 DNA follows: TGTGCCAGTAACTATAACCCCCGGACCTTCAATGAGCAGTTCTTC. This sequence encodes CASNYNPRTFNEQFF. The chain uses TRBV19 and TRBJ2-1; D remains unclear. Trimming took off 7 bases at V and 6 bases at J, with 19 bases between the two ends. The V gene's germline CDR1 is LNHDA and CDR2 SQIVND (reference sequence). This CDR3 region has 15 residues. Together with reference TRBV19 and TRBJ2-1, the CDR3 gives the full variable domain: DGGITQSPKYLFRKEGQNVTLSCEQNLNHDAMYWYRQDPGQGLRLIYYSQIVNDFQKGDIAEGYSVSREKKESFPLTVTSAQKNPTAFYLCASNYNPRTFNEQFFGPGTRLTVL.

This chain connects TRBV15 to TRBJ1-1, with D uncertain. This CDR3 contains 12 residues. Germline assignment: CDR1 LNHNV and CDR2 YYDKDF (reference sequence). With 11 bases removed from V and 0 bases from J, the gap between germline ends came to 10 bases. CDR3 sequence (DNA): TGTGCCGCCCAGAGGGTGAACACTGAAGCTTTCTTT. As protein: CAAQRVNTEAFF.

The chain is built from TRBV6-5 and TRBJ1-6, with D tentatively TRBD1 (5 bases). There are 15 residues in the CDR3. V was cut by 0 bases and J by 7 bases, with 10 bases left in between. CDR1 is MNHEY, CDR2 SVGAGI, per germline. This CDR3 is CASSYSGRENSPLHF. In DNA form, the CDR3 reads TGTGCCAGCAGTTACTCGGGACGAGAGAATTCACCCCTCCACTTT.

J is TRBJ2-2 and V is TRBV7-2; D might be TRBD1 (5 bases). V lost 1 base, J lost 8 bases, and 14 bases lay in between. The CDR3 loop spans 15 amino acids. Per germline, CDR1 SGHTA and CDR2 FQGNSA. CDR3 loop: CASSLGTGQAGELFF. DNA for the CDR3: TGTGCCAGCAGCTTAGGTACAGGTCAGGCTGGGGAGCTGTTTTTT.

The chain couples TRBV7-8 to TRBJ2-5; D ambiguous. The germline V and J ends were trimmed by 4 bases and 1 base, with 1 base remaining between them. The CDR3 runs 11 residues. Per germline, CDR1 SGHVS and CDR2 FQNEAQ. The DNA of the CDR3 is TGTGCCAGCAGCTCCCAAGAGACCCAGTACTTC. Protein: CASSSQETQYF.

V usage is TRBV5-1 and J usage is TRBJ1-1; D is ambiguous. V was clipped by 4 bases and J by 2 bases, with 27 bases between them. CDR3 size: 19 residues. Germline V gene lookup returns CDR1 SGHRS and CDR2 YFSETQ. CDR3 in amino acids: CASSGQLPRSSSENTEAFF. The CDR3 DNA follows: TGCGCCAGCAGCGGCCAGCTGCCTCGGTCATCGTCTGAAAACACTGAAGCTTTCTTT.

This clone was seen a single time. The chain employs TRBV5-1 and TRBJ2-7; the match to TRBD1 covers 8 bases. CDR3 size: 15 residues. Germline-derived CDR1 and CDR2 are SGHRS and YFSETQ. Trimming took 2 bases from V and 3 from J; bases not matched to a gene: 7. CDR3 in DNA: TGCGCCAGCAGCTTCAGCCAGGGGGCCTTCTACGAGCAGTACTTC. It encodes CASSFSQGAFYEQYF.

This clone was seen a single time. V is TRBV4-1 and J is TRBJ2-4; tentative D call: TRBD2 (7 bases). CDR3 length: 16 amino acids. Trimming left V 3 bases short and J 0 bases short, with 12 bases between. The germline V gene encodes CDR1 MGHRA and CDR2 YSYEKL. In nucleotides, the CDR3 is TGCGCCAGCAGCCACCAAGGGGGGGGAGCCAAAAACATTCAGTACTTC. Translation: CASSHQGGGAKNIQYF.

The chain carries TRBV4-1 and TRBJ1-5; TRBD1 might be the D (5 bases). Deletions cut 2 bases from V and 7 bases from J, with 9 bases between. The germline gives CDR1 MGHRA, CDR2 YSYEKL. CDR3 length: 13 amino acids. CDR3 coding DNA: TGCGCCAGCAGCCAAATAGGGGAACAGCCCCAGCATTTT. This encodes CASSQIGEQPQHF.

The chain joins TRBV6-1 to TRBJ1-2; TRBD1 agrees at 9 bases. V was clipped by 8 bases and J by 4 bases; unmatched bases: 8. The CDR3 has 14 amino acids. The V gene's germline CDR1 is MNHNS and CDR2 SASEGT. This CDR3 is CASCQGQGFYGYTF. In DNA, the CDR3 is TGTGCCAGCTGCCAAGGACAGGGGTTCTATGGCTACACCTTC.

The CDR3 here is CASSQEARHLNTEAFF. CDR3 nucleotide sequence: TGCGCCAGCAGCCAAGAGGCGCGACACTTGAACACTGAAGCTTTCTTT. The rearrangement joins TRBV4-1 to TRBJ1-1; D is ambiguous. The V end was cut by 0 bases, the J end by 0 bases, with 11 bases between. The CDR3 consists of 16 residues. Germline CDR1 reads MGHRA; CDR2 reads YSYEKL.

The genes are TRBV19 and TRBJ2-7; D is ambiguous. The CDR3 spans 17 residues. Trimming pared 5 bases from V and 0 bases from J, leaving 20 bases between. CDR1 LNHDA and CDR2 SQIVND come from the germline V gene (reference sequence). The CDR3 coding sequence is TGTGCCAGTAGTCCCACCGGCCTAGAACGTAGCTCCTACGAGCAGTACTTC. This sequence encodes CASSPTGLERSSYEQYF.

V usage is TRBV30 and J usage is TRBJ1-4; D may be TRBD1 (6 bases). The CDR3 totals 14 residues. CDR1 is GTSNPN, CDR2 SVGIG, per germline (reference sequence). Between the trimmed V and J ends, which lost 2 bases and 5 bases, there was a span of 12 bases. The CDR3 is CAWSSGQGNEKLFF. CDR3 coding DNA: TGTGCCTGGAGTTCAGGGCAGGGGAATGAAAAACTGTTTTTT.

CDR3 nucleotide sequence: TGTGCCACCAGCAGAGACGGGACACCCCTTGGGGCTTTCTTT. This translates into CATSRDGTPLGAFF. This chain joins TRBV15 and TRBJ1-1; D may be TRBD1 (6 bases). Trimming pared 0 bases from V and 11 bases from J, leaving 16 bases between. There are 14 residues in the CDR3. Per germline, CDR1 LNHNV and CDR2 YYDKDF (reference sequence).